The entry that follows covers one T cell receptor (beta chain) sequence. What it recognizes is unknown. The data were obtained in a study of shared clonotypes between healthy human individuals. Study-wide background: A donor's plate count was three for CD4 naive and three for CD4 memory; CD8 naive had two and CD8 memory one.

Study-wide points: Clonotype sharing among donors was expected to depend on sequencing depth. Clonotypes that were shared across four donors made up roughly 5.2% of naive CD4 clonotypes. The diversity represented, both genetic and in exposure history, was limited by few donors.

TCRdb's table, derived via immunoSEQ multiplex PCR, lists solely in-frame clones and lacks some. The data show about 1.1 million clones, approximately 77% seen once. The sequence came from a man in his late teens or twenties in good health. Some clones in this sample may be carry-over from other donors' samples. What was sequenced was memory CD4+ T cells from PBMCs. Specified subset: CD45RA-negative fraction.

In DNA, the CDR3 is TGTGCCTGGGGAATCGGGCTAGCGGGACCCACAGATACGCAGTATTTT. Protein sequence: CAWGIGLAGPTDTQYF. V is TRBV30 and J is TRBJ2-3; 9 bases are a match to TRBD2. The germline V gene has CDR1 GTSNPN and CDR2 SVGIG (reference sequence). CDR3 size: 16 residues. The trim removed 5 bases at V and 2 bases at J, leaving 11 bases unmatched.